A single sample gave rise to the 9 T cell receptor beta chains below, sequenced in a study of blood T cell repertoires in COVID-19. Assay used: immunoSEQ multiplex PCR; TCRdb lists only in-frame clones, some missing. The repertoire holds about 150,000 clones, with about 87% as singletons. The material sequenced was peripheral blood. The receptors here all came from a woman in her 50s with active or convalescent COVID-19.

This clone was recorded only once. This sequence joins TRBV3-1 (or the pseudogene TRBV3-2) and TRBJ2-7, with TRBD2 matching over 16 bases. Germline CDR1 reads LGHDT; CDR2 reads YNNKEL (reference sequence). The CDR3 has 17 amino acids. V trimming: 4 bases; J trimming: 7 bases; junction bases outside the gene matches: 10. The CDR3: CASSLSGTSGRAREQYF. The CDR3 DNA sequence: TGTGCCAGCAGCCTTTCCGGGACTAGCGGGAGGGCCCGAGAGCAGTACTTC.

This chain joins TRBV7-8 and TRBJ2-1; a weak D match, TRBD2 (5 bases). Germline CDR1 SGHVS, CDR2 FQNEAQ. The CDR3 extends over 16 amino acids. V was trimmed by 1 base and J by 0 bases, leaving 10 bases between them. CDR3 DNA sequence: TGTGCCAGCAGCTTAGAGAGCGGAGGCTCCTACAATGAGCAGTTCTTC. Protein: CASSLESGGSYNEQFF.

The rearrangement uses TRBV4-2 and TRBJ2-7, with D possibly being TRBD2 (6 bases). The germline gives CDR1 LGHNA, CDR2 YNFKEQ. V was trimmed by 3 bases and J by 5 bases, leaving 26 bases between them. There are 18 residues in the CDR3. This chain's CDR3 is CASSHPSGEAGLLDEQYF. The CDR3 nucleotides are TGTGCCAGCAGCCACCCATCGGGAGAGGCGGGGCTACTGGACGAGCAGTACTTC.

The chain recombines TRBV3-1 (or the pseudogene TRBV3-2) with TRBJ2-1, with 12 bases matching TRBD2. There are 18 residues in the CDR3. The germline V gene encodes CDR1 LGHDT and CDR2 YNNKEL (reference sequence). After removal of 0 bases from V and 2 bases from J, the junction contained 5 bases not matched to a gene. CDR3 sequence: CASSQEGLAGGPYNEQFF. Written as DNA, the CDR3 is TGTGCCAGCAGCCAAGAAGGGCTAGCGGGAGGGCCCTACAATGAGCAGTTCTTC.

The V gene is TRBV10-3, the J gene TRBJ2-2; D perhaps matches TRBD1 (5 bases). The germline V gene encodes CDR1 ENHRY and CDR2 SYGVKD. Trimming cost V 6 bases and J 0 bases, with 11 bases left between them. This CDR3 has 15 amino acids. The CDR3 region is CAIRKQVSNTGELFF. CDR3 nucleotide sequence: TGTGCCATCAGGAAACAGGTGTCGAACACCGGGGAGCTGTTTTTT.

CDR3 bases: TGTGCCTGGAGTGTCGAGGGTGATGAGCAGTTCTTC. Its protein product is CAWSVEGDEQFF. The rearrangement links TRBV30 to TRBJ2-1, with D perhaps TRBD2 (5 bases). CDR3 length: 12 residues. With 0 bases removed from V and 8 bases from J, the gap between germline ends came to 8 bases. Germline V gene sequence: CDR1 GTSNPN, CDR2 SVGIG (reference sequence). The full variable domain, with the rest looked up from reference TRBV30 and TRBJ2-1, is SQTIHQWPATLVQPVGSPLSLECTVEGTSNPNLYWYRQAAGRGLQLLFYSVGIGQISSEVPQNLSASRPQDRQFILSSKKLLLSDSGFYLCAWSVEGDEQFFGPGTRLTVL.

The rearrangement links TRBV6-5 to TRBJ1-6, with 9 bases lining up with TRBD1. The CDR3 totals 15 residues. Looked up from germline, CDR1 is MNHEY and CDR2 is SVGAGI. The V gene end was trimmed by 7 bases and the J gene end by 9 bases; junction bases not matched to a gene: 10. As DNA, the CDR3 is TGTGCCAGCATTCAAACCGGGACAGGGAGTTCACCCCTCCACTTT. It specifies CASIQTGTGSSPLHF.

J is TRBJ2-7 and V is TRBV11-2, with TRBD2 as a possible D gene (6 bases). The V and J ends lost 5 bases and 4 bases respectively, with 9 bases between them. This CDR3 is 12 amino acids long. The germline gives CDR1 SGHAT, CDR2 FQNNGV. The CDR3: CASSVRGYEQYF. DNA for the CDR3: TGTGCCAGCAGCGTCCGGGGGTACGAGCAGTACTTC.

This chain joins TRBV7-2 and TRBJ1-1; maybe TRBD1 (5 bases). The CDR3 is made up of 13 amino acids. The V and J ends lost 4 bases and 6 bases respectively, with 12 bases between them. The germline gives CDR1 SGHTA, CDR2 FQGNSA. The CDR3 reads CASSSTPGAEAFF. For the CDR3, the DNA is TGTGCCAGCAGCTCAACCCCGGGGGCTGAAGCTTTCTTT.